This TCR beta chain was recorded in a study of T cells after somatic rescue of genetic block. Some clones are missing from TCRdb's copy, which holds only in-frame ones; the method was immunoSEQ multiplex PCR. The table shows just over 8,000 clones, with 65% to 90% occurring only once. The TCR originated in a boy between 10 and 17 years old. The sequencing sample was made of peripheral blood mononuclear cells (PBMCs).

The CDR3 DNA follows: TGTGCCAGCAGCCGTGGACAGGGGCGTTGGGGGGAGACCCAGTACTTC. This gives the protein CASSRGQGRWGETQYF. V gene TRBV14 combines with J gene TRBJ2-5, with 9 positions matching TRBD1. Germline trimming cut 4 bases from V and 5 bases from J; bases unmatched to any gene: 11. The CDR3 is 16 amino acids. The germline CDR1 and CDR2 sequences are SGHDN and FVKESK.